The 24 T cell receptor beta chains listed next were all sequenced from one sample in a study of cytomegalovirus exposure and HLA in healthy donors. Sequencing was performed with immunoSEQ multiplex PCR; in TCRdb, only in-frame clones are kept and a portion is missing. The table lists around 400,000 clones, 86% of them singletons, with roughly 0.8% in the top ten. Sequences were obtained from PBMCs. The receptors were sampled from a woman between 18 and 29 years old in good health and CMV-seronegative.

The CDR3 sequence is CASSYRGGAGNTIYF. The CDR3 region has the DNA TGTGCCAGCAGTTATCGGGGGGGCGCCGGAAACACCATATATTTT. The J gene is TRBJ1-3, the V gene TRBV27; TRBD1 is a possible D gene (6 bases). The CDR3 is 15 residues long. Germline V gene lookup returns CDR1 MNHEY and CDR2 SMNVEV (reference sequence). Between the trimmed V and J ends, which lost 4 bases and 4 bases, there was a span of 14 bases.

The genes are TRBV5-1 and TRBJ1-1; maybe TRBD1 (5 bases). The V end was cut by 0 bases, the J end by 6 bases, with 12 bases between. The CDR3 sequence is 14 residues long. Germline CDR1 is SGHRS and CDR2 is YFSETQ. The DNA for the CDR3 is TGCGCCAGCAGCTTGGAAGTAGGGGTTCCTGAAGCTTTCTTT. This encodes CASSLEVGVPEAFF.

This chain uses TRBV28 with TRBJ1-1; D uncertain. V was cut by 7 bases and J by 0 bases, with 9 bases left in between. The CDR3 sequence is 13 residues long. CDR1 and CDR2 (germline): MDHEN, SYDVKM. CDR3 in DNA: TGTGCCAGCACCCTATCCATGAACACTGAAGCTTTCTTT. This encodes CASTLSMNTEAFF.

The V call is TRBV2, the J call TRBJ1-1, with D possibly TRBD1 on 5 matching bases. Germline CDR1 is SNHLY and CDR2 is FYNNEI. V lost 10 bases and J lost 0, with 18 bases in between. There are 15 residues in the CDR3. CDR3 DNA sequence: TGTGCCACAGGGACCCCCGGGGAGGTGAACACTGAAGCTTTCTTT. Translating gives CATGTPGEVNTEAFF.

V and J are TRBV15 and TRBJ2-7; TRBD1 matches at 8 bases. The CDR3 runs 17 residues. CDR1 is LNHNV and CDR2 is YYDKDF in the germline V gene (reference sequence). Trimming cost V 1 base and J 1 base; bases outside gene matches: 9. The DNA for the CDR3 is TGTGCCACCAGCAGAGGTATAACCAGGGGGCATTCCTACGAGCAGTACTTC. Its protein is CATSRGITRGHSYEQYF.

CDR3 in DNA: TGTGCCAGCAGTGTTGAGCGGGGGGCCGGAGCGGGAGTGGAGACCCAGTACTTC. Its translation is CASSVERGAGAGVETQYF. The V gene is TRBV2, the J gene TRBJ2-5, with 9 bases that match TRBD2. Germline-derived CDR1 and CDR2 are SNHLY and FYNNEI. Trimming took 4 bases from V and 5 from J; bases not matched to a gene: 17. The CDR3 contains 18 residues. The variable domain in full, with the rest retrieved from reference TRBV2 and TRBJ2-5, is EPEVTQTPSHQVTQMGQEVILRCVPISNHLYFYWYRQILGQKVEFLVSFYNNEISEKSEIFDDQFSVERPDGSNFTLKIRSTKLEDSAMYFCASSVERGAGAGVETQYFGPGTRLLVL.

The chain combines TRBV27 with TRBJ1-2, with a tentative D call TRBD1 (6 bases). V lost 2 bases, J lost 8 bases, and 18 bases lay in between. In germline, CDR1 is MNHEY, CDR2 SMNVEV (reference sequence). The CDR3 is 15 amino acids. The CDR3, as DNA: TGTGCCAGCAGTTTAACGCCCACAGGGTGGGTAGGCTACACCTTC. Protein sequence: CASSLTPTGWVGYTF.

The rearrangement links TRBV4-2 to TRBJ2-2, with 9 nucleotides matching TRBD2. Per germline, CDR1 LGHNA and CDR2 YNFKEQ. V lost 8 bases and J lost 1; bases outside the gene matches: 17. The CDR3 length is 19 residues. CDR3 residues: CASQVASGGPTQNTGELFF. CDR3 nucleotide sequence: TGTGCCAGCCAGGTGGCGAGCGGGGGGCCAACTCAGAACACCGGGGAGCTGTTTTTT.

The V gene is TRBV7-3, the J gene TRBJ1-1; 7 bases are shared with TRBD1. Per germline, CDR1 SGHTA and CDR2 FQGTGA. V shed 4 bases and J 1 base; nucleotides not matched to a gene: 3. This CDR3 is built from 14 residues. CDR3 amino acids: CASSSGQKNTEAFF. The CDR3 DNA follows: TGTGCCAGCAGCTCGGGACAGAAGAACACTGAAGCTTTCTTT.

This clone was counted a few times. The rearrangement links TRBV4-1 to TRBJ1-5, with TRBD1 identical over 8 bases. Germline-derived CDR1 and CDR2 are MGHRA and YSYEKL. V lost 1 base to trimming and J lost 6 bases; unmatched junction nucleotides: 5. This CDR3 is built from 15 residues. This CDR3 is CASSQGTGFLQPQHF. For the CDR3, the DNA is TGCGCCAGCAGCCAAGGGACAGGGTTCCTTCAGCCCCAGCATTTT.

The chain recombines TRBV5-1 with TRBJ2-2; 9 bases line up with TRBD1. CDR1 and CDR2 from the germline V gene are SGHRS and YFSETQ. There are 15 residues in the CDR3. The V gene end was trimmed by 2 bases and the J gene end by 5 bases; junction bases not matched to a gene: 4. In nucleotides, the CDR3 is TGCGCCAGCAGCTTCCGGGACAGGGTTACCGGGGAGCTGTTTTTT. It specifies CASSFRDRVTGELFF.

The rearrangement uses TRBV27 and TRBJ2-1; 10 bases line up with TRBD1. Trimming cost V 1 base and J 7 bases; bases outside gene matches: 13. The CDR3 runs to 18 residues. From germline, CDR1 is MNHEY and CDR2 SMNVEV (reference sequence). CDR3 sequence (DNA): TGTGCCAGCAGTTTATTTGGGACAGGGGTTAGGGCTGCGAATGAGCAGTTCTTC. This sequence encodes CASSLFGTGVRAANEQFF.

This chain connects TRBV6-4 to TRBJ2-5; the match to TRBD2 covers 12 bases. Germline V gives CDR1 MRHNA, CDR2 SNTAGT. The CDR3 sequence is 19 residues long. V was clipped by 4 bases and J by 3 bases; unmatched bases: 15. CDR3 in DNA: TGTGCCAGCAGTGTCGGGACTAGCGGGTTTCCGGGGGCCAAAGAGACCCAGTACTTC. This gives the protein CASSVGTSGFPGAKETQYF.

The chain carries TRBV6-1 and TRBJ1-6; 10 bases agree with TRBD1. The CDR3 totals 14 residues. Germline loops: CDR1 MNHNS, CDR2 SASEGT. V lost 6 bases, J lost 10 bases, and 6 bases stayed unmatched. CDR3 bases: TGTGCCAGCAGAGAGGGGACAGGGGTCTCACCCCTCCACTTT. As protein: CASREGTGVSPLHF.

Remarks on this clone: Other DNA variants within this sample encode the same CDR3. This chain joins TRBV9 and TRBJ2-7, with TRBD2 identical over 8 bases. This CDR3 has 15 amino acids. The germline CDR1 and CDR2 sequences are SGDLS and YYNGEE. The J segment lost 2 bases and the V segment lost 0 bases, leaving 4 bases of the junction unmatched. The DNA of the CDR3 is TGTGCCAGCAGCGTAGGTGCGGGAGGAGCCTACGAGCAGTACTTC. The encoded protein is CASSVGAGGAYEQYF.

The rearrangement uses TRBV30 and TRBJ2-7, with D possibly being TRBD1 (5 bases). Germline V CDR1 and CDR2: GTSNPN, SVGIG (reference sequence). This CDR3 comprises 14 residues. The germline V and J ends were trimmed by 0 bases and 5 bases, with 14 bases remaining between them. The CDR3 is CAWSVGQGYDEQYF. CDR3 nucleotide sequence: TGTGCCTGGAGTGTCGGCCAGGGATACGACGAGCAGTACTTC.

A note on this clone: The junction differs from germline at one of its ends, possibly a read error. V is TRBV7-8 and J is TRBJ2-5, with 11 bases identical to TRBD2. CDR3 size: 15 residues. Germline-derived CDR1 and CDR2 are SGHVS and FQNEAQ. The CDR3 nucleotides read TGTGCCAGCAGCCTGCAACAGGGGGAGAGACTAGCGGGAAACTTC. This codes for CASSLQQGERLAGNF.

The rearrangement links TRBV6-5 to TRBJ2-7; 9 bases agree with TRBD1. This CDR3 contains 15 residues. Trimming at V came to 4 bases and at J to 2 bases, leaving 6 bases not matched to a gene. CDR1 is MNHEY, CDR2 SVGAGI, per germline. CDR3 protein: CASSFDRGSPYEQYF. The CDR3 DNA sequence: TGTGCCAGCAGTTTCGACAGGGGGTCTCCCTACGAGCAGTACTTC.

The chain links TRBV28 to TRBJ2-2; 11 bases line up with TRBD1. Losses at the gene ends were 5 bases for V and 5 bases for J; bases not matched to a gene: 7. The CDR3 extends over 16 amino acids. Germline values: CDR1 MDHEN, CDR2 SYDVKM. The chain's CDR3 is CASSPRTGGETGELFF. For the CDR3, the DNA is TGTGCCAGCAGTCCCCGGACAGGGGGCGAGACCGGGGAGCTGTTTTTT.

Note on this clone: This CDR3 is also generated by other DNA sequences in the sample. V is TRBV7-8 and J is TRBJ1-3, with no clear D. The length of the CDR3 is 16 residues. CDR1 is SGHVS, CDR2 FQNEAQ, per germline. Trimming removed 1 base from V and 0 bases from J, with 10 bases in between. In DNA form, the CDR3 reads TGTGCCAGCAGCTTAGGTGGGCGACGCTCTGGAAACACCATATATTTT. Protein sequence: CASSLGGRRSGNTIYF.

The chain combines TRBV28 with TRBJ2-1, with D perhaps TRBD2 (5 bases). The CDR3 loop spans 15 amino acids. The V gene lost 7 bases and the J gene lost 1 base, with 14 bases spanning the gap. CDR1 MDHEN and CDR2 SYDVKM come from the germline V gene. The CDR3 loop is CASTFSLASYNEQFF. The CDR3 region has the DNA TGTGCCAGCACCTTTTCCCTAGCTTCCTACAATGAGCAGTTCTTC.

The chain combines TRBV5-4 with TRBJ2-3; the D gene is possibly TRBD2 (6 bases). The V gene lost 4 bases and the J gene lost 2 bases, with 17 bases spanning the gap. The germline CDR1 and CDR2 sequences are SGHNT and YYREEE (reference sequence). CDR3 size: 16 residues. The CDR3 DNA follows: TGTGCCAGCAGCGGGGGTGGGGGGTCTCCCACAGATACGCAGTATTTT. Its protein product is CASSGGGGSPTDTQYF.

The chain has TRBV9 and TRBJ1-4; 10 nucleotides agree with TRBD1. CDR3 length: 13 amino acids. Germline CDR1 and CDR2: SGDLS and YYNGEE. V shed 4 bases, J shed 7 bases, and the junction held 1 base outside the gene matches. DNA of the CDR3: TGTGCCAGCAGCCGGGACAGGGGTGAAAAACTGTTTTTT. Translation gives CASSRDRGEKLFF.

CDR3 in amino acids: CASSEQRIYTF. The DNA of the CDR3 is TGTGCCAGCAGTGAACAGAGGATCTACACCTTC. V and J are TRBV2 and TRBJ1-2, with D hard to call. Looked up from germline, CDR1 is SNHLY and CDR2 is FYNNEI. Trimming pared 2 bases from V and 10 bases from J, leaving 8 bases between. The CDR3 has 11 amino acids.